The rows below give T cell receptor beta chains drawn from one sample of a study of blood T cell repertoires in COVID-19. This table comes from immunoSEQ multiplex PCR, and its TCRdb copy is limited to in-frame clones, with some not included. The data contain about 330,000 clones, more than 80% of them seen just once; the ten biggest clones take up 5% to 7%. The sample taken for sequencing was peripheral blood. The receptors stem from a man aged 18 to 29 who had recovered from COVID-19. CDR3s include the opening cysteine and the closing phenylalanine or tryptophan. Each record gives: J gene, D gene, clone size, V gene, CDR3 DNA, CDR3 protein. The D gene is left open where the match is weak. Expanded clones are given a class, and other clones once, few, many or no size at all.

J: TRBJ2-7; D: TRBD1; size: NA; V: TRBV7-6; DNA: TGTGCCAGCAGCCAAGGGACAGGGAATTACGAGCAGTACTTC; CDR3: CASSQGTGNYEQYF
J: TRBJ2-2; D: TRBD2; size: NA; V: TRBV11-2; DNA: TGTGCCAGCAGCCCGGGGGCGGGGGGCACCGGGGAGCTGTTTTTT; CDR3: CASSPGAGGTGELFF
J: TRBJ2-7; D: TRBD1; size: NA; V: TRBV18; DNA: TGTGCCAGCTCACCGCCCGGGACAGGGGGTCTAGAGCAGTACTTC; CDR3: CASSPPGTGGLEQYF
J: TRBJ2-3; D: NA; size: NA; V: TRBV2; DNA: TGTGCCAGCAATGAGGGGGGGCAAGATACGCAGTATTTT; CDR3: CASNEGGQDTQYF
J: TRBJ2-1; D: TRBD2; size: NA; V: TRBV11-2; DNA: TGTGCCAGCACGGGGGGGCCCTACAATGAGCAGTTCTTC; CDR3: CASTGGPYNEQFF
J: TRBJ1-1; D: NA; size: NA; V: TRBV19; DNA: TGTGCCAGTAGTATTTCGCAGGGTGTCACTGAAGCTTTCTTT; CDR3: CASSISQGVTEAFF
J: TRBJ1-4; D: NA; size: NA; V: TRBV4-3; DNA: TGCGCCAGCAGCCAAGAGCAGGGCTCTAATGAAAAACTGTTTTTT; CDR3: CASSQEQGSNEKLFF
J: TRBJ2-3; D: NA; size: NA; V: TRBV9; DNA: TGTGCCAGCAGCGTACAGGGCTCAGATACGCAGTATTTT; CDR3: CASSVQGSDTQYF
J: TRBJ1-2; D: NA; size: few; V: TRBV7-9; DNA: TGTGCCAGCAGCTTAGATCTTCTGGGTAGCGGCTACACCTTC; CDR3: CASSLDLLGSGYTF
J: TRBJ1-3; D: NA; size: NA; V: TRBV5-1; DNA: TGCGCCAGCAGCTTGGCCCCCAGGCAAACTGGAAACACCATATATTTT; CDR3: CASSLAPRQTGNTIYF
J: TRBJ2-5; D: TRBD1; size: few; V: TRBV9; DNA: TGTGCCAGCAGCGTCTCAGGGGGCGCGGAGACCCAGTACTTC; CDR3: CASSVSGGAETQYF
J: TRBJ2-1; D: TRBD1; size: NA; V: TRBV5-1; DNA: TGCGCCAGCAGCTTTACAGGGGGTAACTACAATGAGCAGTTCTTC; CDR3: CASSFTGGNYNEQFF
J: TRBJ2-3; D: NA; size: NA; V: TRBV2; DNA: TGTGCCAGCGGGGGCGCGCTGACTTCCACAGATACGCAGTATTTT; CDR3: CASGGALTSTDTQYF
J: TRBJ2-7; D: NA; size: NA; V: TRBV21-1; DNA: TGTGCCAGCAACCAAGCAAAGTCAGGGGACGAGCAGTACTTC; CDR3: CASNQAKSGDEQYF
J: TRBJ2-5; D: NA; size: NA; V: TRBV18; DNA: TGTGCCAGCTCACCAGGGACTCAAGAGACCCAGTACTTC; CDR3: CASSPGTQETQYF
J: TRBJ2-1; D: TRBD1; size: NA; V: TRBV6-2/TRBV6-3; DNA: TGTGCCAGCAGTTGGGGACAGGGGGTGTCAGATGAGCAGTTCTTC; CDR3: CASSWGQGVSDEQFF
J: TRBJ2-1; D: TRBD1; size: NA; V: TRBV18; DNA: TGTGCCAGCTCACCTTGGGACAGCCAAAGCAATGAGCAGTTCTTC; CDR3: CASSPWDSQSNEQFF
J: TRBJ1-3; D: NA; size: NA; V: TRBV5-1; DNA: TGCGCCAACGGAGGGGCCGGCTCTGGAAACACCATATATTTT; CDR3: CANGGAGSGNTIYF
J: TRBJ2-1; D: TRBD1; size: NA; V: TRBV24-1; DNA: TGTGCCACCAGTGGTCACGGGGACAGGGACTCCTACAATGAGCAGTTCTTC; CDR3: CATSGHGDRDSYNEQFF
J: TRBJ1-1; D: NA; size: once; V: TRBV20-1; DNA: TGCAGTGCTAGGGACAGAGAAGCTTTCTTT; CDR3: CSARDREAFF
J: TRBJ2-7; D: NA; size: NA; V: TRBV12-3/TRBV12-4; DNA: TGTGCCAGCAGCAGACTAAACGAGCAGTACTTC; CDR3: CASSRLNEQYF
J: TRBJ2-3; D: NA; size: once; V: TRBV30; DNA: TGTGCCTGGGAACGCGGCGATACGCAGTATTTT; CDR3: CAWERGDTQYF
J: TRBJ2-7; D: TRBD2; size: NA; V: TRBV6-5; DNA: TGTGCCAGCAGTTATAGTGTAGGACTAGCTATGAAAGAGCAGTACTTC; CDR3: CASSYSVGLAMKEQYF
J: TRBJ1-3; D: NA; size: NA; V: TRBV7-9; DNA: TGTGCCAGCAGCTTAGAGGCGGGGCCCGGAGACACCATATATTTT; CDR3: CASSLEAGPGDTIYF
J: TRBJ2-7; D: TRBD1; size: once; V: TRBV18; DNA: TGTGCCAGCTTAAAAACAGGGGGCGACGAGCAGTACTTC; CDR3: CASLKTGGDEQYF
J: TRBJ2-1; D: TRBD2; size: NA; V: TRBV27; DNA: TGTGCCAGCAGTTTAATAGCGGGAGGGGCAGGGGAGCAGTTCTTC; CDR3: CASSLIAGGAGEQFF